Listed here is a single T cell receptor (beta chain). This record belongs to a study of Ad26.COV2.S vaccination and SARS-CoV-2 variants. Described treatment: approximately 18 received Ad26.COV2.S at low or high dose, single or two shots; about 5 received placebo; per-sample allocation not given. The samples date from day 63 after the first vaccine or placebo injection. Spike of the Wuhan-strain SARS-CoV-2 was expressed by an Ad26 vector, which formed the vaccine. Method: immunoSEQ multiplex PCR; TCRdb's copy keeps in-frame clones and lacks some. The sample contains about 680,000 clones, around 92% of which appear only once. CDR3 size: 13 residues. CDR1 and CDR2 from the germline V gene are KGHSH and LQKENI. V gave up 4 bases and J gave up 1 base, with 7 bases separating them.

The chain uses TRBV18 and TRBJ1-1; weak D call: TRBD1 (5 bases). This sample comprised peripheral blood, obtained in a trial of Ad26.COV2.S vaccine versus placebo. The clonotype originates from a person aged 18 to 59 who received the Ad26.COV2.S COVID-19 vaccine or a placebo. The CDR3 region is CASSQQENTEAFF. The CDR3, as DNA: TGTGCCAGCTCACAACAGGAGAACACTGAAGCTTTCTTT.